One sample yielded the 25 T cell receptor beta chains listed below, sequenced in a study of blood T cell repertoires in COVID-19. Sequencing was performed with immunoSEQ multiplex PCR; in TCRdb, only in-frame clones are kept and a portion is missing. The table shows 69,000 or so clones, with under 90% occurring only once. Material: peripheral blood. The receptors stem from a man between 50 and 59 years old with COVID-19, enrolled during active disease.

V and J are TRBV6-5 and TRBJ1-6; D is perhaps TRBD1 (5 bases). Germline CDR1 reads MNHEY; CDR2 reads SVGAGI. CDR3 length: 14 residues. The germline V and J ends were trimmed by 6 bases and 6 bases, with 12 bases remaining between them. In nucleotides, the CDR3 is TGTGCCAGCAGAACAACGACAGTTAATTCACCCCTCCACTTT. Translation: CASRTTTVNSPLHF.

The rearrangement uses TRBV24-1 and TRBJ2-5; tentatively, D is TRBD1 (6 bases). Deletions cut 4 bases from V and 4 bases from J, with 24 bases between. This CDR3 is built from 18 residues. Germline CDR1 and CDR2: KGHDR and SFDVKD. The DNA of the CDR3 is TGTGCCACCAGTGACCCGGGGTTGGGTTCCAGGGGAAGAGAGACCCAGTACTTC. It encodes CATSDPGLGSRGRETQYF.

The chain is built from TRBV2 and TRBJ1-2, with D possibly matching TRBD1 (5 bases). The V end was cut by 6 bases, the J end by 8 bases, with 22 bases between. Germline values: CDR1 SNHLY, CDR2 FYNNEI. The length of the CDR3 is 15 residues. The CDR3 is CASRVRSGGSRGYTF. The CDR3 region has the DNA TGTGCCAGCAGAGTCCGATCCGGGGGGTCGAGGGGCTACACCTTC.

V gene TRBV11-3 combines with J gene TRBJ2-3, with 7 positions matching TRBD1. The CDR3 is 16 residues long. CDR1 is SGHNT and CDR2 is YENEEA in the germline V gene. V lost 4 bases and J lost 1; bases outside the gene matches: 8. In DNA, the CDR3 is TGTGCCAGCAGCTCGGATAATGGACAGGGCACAGATACGCAGTATTTT. Translating gives CASSSDNGQGTDTQYF.

This clone has a single count. The chain's CDR3 is CASSRRGGQGQPQHF. The CDR3 region has the DNA TGTGCCAGTAGCCGCAGGGGCGGCCAGGGTCAGCCCCAGCATTTT. The rearrangement links TRBV19 to TRBJ1-5; a possible D gene is TRBD1 (6 bases). The CDR3 extends over 15 amino acids. Deletions cut 6 bases from V and 6 bases from J, with 18 bases between. CDR1 and CDR2 (germline): LNHDA, SQIVND (reference sequence).

The chain recombines TRBV21-1 with TRBJ2-7; the D call in the table, TRBD1, was not verified against the DNA. TRBV21-1 is tagged as a pseudogene. The CDR3 has 16 residues. The CDR3 reads CASSKASHRGRGEQYF. CDR3 DNA: TGTGCCAGCAGCAAAGCGAGTCACAGGGGACGAGGCGAGCAGTACTTC.

The V call is TRBV7-3, the J call TRBJ2-3, with D possibly TRBD2 on 5 matching bases. Germline V lookup: CDR1 SGHTA, CDR2 FQGTGA. V gave up 3 bases and J gave up 3 bases, with 7 bases separating them. The CDR3 is 13 amino acids. The chain's CDR3 is CASSFRGTDTQYF. The CDR3 DNA is TGTGCCAGCAGCTTTCGGGGTACAGATACGCAGTATTTT.

The chain joins TRBV19 to TRBJ1-5; tentatively, D is TRBD1 (5 bases). The CDR3 is made up of 13 amino acids. Germline CDR1 and CDR2: LNHDA and SQIVND (reference sequence). Trimming left V 0 bases short and J 7 bases short, with 7 bases between. CDR3 bases: TGTGCCAGTAGTATAGAAGCAGGGCAGCCCCAGCATTTT. Amino acids: CASSIEAGQPQHF.

This chain connects TRBV19 to TRBJ1-3; a possible D gene is TRBD1 (5 bases). V gave up 3 bases and J gave up 0 bases, with 9 bases separating them. Germline CDR1 reads LNHDA; CDR2 reads SQIVND (reference sequence). There are 15 residues in the CDR3. The CDR3 region has the DNA TGTGCCAGTAGTATTGGGGCAGCCTCTGGAAACACCATATATTTT. Amino acid sequence: CASSIGAASGNTIYF.

CDR3: CASSPTGLSVEQFF. CDR3 bases: TGTGCCAGCAGCCCCACCGGACTATCGGTTGAGCAGTTCTTC. V is TRBV5-4 and J is TRBJ2-1; a weak D match, TRBD2 (6 bases). The CDR3 spans 14 residues. Germline V gene data show CDR1 as SGHNT and CDR2 as YYREEE (reference sequence). The V gene lost 4 bases and the J gene lost 9 bases, with 17 bases spanning the gap. Full variable domain (missing parts from reference TRBV5-4 and TRBJ2-1): ETGVTQSPTHLIKTRGQQVTLRCSSQSGHNTVSWYQQALGQGPQFIFQYYREEENGRGNFPPRFSGLQFPNYSSELNVNALELDDSALYLCASSPTGLSVEQFFGPGTRLTVL.

DNA of the CDR3: TGTGCCAGCAGCACACAGAGCGGGGACACTGAAGCTTTCTTT. It encodes CASSTQSGDTEAFF. The chain links TRBV11-3 to TRBJ1-1; the D is unclear. Trimming stripped 5 bases from V and 3 bases from J, with 13 bases between. From germline, CDR1 is SGHNT and CDR2 YENEEA. The CDR3 contains 14 residues.

V usage is TRBV27 and J usage is TRBJ2-5; 8 positions match TRBD1. The length of the CDR3 is 18 residues. The junction had 15 bases not matched to a gene; V was cut back by 1 base and J by 5 bases. Germline loops: CDR1 MNHEY, CDR2 SMNVEV (reference sequence). The CDR3 coding sequence is TGTGCCAGCAGTTTATTGGGCAGGGGGCGAGTACAACACGAGACCCAGTACTTC. Translating it yields CASSLLGRGRVQHETQYF.

J is TRBJ1-2 and V is TRBV7-3; 7 bases are shared with TRBD1. The CDR3 is 13 amino acids. V gave up 6 bases and J gave up 5 bases; unmatched junction bases: 6. CDR1 SGHTA and CDR2 FQGTGA come from the germline V gene. CDR3 nucleotides: TGTGCCAGCAGGCCAGGGGGAGGTTATGGCTACACCTTC. Translated, it gives CASRPGGGYGYTF.

V and J are TRBV6-6 and TRBJ1-2; 11 bases agree with TRBD1. The V segment lost 4 bases and the J segment 6 bases; nucleotides outside the gene matches: 7. Germline CDR1 MNHNY, CDR2 SVGAGI (reference sequence). The CDR3 loop spans 15 amino acids. CDR3 DNA: TGTGCCAGCAGTTCCGGACAGGGGGCCCTTCATGGCTACACCTTC. Residues: CASSSGQGALHGYTF.

The chain joins TRBV4-1 to TRBJ2-7, with a tentative D call TRBD1 (5 bases). This CDR3 contains 15 residues. Germline CDR1 is MGHRA and CDR2 is YSYEKL. V was cut by 4 bases and J by 3 bases, with 16 bases left in between. The CDR3 region is CASSPRAKTDYEQYF. In DNA form, the CDR3 reads TGCGCCAGCAGCCCCCGAGCGAAGACAGACTACGAGCAGTACTTC.

This clone was recorded only once. The V and J genes are TRBV13 and TRBJ2-7; no clear D. V gave up 2 bases and J gave up 5 bases, with 7 bases separating them. CDR3 length: 12 residues. CDR1 and CDR2 (germline): PRHDT, FYEKMQ (reference sequence). This CDR3 is CASSLNRDEQYF. The CDR3 DNA reads as TGTGCCAGCAGCTTAAACCGGGACGAGCAGTACTTC. The entire variable domain, with the rest obtained from reference TRBV13 and TRBJ2-7, is as follows: AAGVIQSPRHLIKEKRETATLKCYPIPRHDTVYWYQQGPGQDPQFLISFYEKMQSDKGSIPDRFSAQQFSDYHSELNMSSLELGDSALYFCASSLNRDEQYFGPGTRLTVT.

The chain employs TRBV5-4 and TRBJ1-1; 9 nucleotides line up with TRBD1. The germline gives CDR1 SGHNT, CDR2 YYREEE (reference sequence). Trimming cost V 3 bases and J 5 bases; bases outside gene matches: 5. The CDR3 extends over 14 amino acids. DNA for the CDR3: TGTGCCAGCAGCTACCTGACAGGGGGGACTGAAGCTTTCTTT. This codes for CASSYLTGGTEAFF.

The chain links TRBV5-6 to TRBJ1-5, with D uncertain. Per the germline V gene, CDR1 is SGHDT and CDR2 is YYEEEE. This CDR3 contains 15 residues. The V end lost 1 base, the J end lost 2 bases, and 10 bases lay between the germline ends. CDR3 sequence: CASSLSQMGNQPQHF. In DNA form, the CDR3 reads TGTGCCAGCAGCTTGAGCCAAATGGGCAATCAGCCCCAGCATTTT.

CDR3 coding DNA: TGTGCCAGCAGCTTGAGGCAGGGAGGGGATACGCAGTATTTT. Its translation is CASSLRQGGDTQYF. The rearrangement joins TRBV5-4 to TRBJ2-3; TRBD2 matches 7 bases. The CDR3 has 14 residues. Germline CDR1 is SGHNT and CDR2 is YYREEE (reference sequence). V was clipped by 1 base and J by 6 bases; unmatched bases: 5. Full variable domain (outside the CDR3, taken from reference TRBV5-4 and TRBJ2-3): ETGVTQSPTHLIKTRGQQVTLRCSSQSGHNTVSWYQQALGQGPQFIFQYYREEENGRGNFPPRFSGLQFPNYSSELNVNALELDDSALYLCASSLRQGGDTQYFGPGTRLTVL.

The gene calls are TRBV7-9 and TRBJ2-7; 11 bases line up with TRBD1. The CDR3 runs to 15 residues. V shed 7 bases and J 2 bases; nucleotides not matched to a gene: 7. Germline V gene data show CDR1 as SEHNR and CDR2 as FQNEAQ (reference sequence). The CDR3 is CASTGSGQGAYEQYF. In DNA form, the CDR3 reads TGTGCCAGCACTGGGTCGGGACAGGGGGCCTACGAGCAGTACTTC.

The chain is built from TRBV7-3 and TRBJ2-3, with 9 bases fitting TRBD2. The CDR3 has 17 residues. The V gene's germline CDR1 is SGHTA and CDR2 FQGTGA. After removal of 6 bases from V and 2 bases from J, the junction contained 12 bases not matched to a gene. CDR3 sequence (DNA): TGTGCCAGCAGTTCAGTCAGCGGGGGGTCTTCCACAGATACGCAGTATTTT. Encoded protein: CASSSVSGGSSTDTQYF.

V and J are TRBV11-1 and TRBJ2-5; D may be TRBD1 (5 bases). From germline, CDR1 is SGHAT and CDR2 FQDESV (reference sequence). This CDR3 region has 14 residues. V gave up 6 bases and J gave up 5 bases, with 16 bases separating them. This CDR3 reads CASRRQNLDETQYF. The CDR3 DNA follows: TGTGCCAGCAGACGACAGAACCTGGACGAGACCCAGTACTTC.

The chain uses TRBV7-6 and TRBJ1-6; D remains unclear. Trimming removed 1 base from V and 6 bases from J, with 13 bases in between. The CDR3 has 16 amino acids. The V gene's germline CDR1 is SGHVS and CDR2 FNYEAQ. CDR3 nucleotides: TGTGCCAGCAGCTTAGGAGGGCCGGGAAGTAATTCACCCCTCCACTTT. Translated: CASSLGGPGSNSPLHF.

This rearrangement joins TRBV7-2 to TRBJ1-5; 7 bases are shared with TRBD1. CDR3 length: 15 amino acids. Germline-derived CDR1 and CDR2 are SGHTA and FQGNSA. V lost 6 bases and J lost 3; bases outside the gene matches: 8. The CDR3 is CASSSYRGPNQPQHF. In DNA, the CDR3 is TGTGCCAGCAGTTCCTACAGGGGACCCAATCAGCCCCAGCATTTT. Using reference TRBV7-2 and TRBJ1-5 for the parts outside the CDR3, the full variable domain is GAGVSQSPSNKVTEKGKDVELRCDPISGHTALYWYRQSLGQGLEFLIYFQGNSAPDKSGLPSDRFSAERTGGSVSTLTIQRTQQEDSAVYLCASSSYRGPNQPQHFGDGTRLSIL.

The chain uses TRBV7-9 and TRBJ1-3; no clear D. The CDR3 has 15 amino acids. Per the germline V gene, CDR1 is SEHNR and CDR2 is FQNEAQ (reference sequence). The V end lost 1 base, the J end lost 0 bases, and 7 bases lay between the germline ends. In nucleotides, the CDR3 is TGTGCCAGCAGCTTAGGTAACAACTCTGGAAACACCATATATTTT. Translating gives CASSLGNNSGNTIYF.